This record covers a single TCR beta chain. The antigen is not known. This specimen belongs to a study of T cells after yellow fever vaccination. Study-level results: FACS-sorted repertoires could harbor abundant contaminating bulk-population clonotypes. A small proportion of clonotypes was detected in both the CD4 and CD8 compartments.

The CDR3 spans 16 residues. V lost 1 base to trimming and J lost 3 bases, with 11 bases between them. The germline CDR1 and CDR2 sequences are SGHNT and YYREEE (reference sequence). TCRdb re-called the 5' RACE reads with MiXCR, one entry per CDR3 protein. Of about 500,000 distinct CDR3 sequences in the sample, 17% were seen once. V usage is TRBV5-4 and J usage is TRBJ2-6; possibly TRBD2 for D (6 bases). The sample consisted of PBMCs, taken around 5 days after the first yellow fever vaccination. The source of this sequence is a man aged 18 to 30 who received the YFV17D yellow fever vaccine. Here the CDR3 reads CASSLRGLVGANVLTF. Written as DNA, the CDR3 is TGTGCCAGCAGCTTGAGGGGACTGGTTGGGGCCAACGTCCTGACTTTC. The complete variable domain, with remaining parts taken from reference TRBV5-4 and TRBJ2-6, reads ETGVTQSPTHLIKTRGQQVTLRCSSQSGHNTVSWYQQALGQGPQFIFQYYREEENGRGNFPPRFSGLQFPNYSSELNVNALELDDSALYLCASSLRGLVGANVLTFGAGSRLTVL.